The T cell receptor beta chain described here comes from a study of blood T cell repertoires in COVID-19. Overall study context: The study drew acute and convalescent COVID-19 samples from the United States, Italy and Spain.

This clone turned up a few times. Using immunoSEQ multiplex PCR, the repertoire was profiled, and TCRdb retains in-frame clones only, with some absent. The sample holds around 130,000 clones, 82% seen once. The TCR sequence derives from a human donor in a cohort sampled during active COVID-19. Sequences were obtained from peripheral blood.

The CDR3 here is CASSSDRHHEQYF. Here the CDR3 DNA reads TGTGCCAGCAGTTCTGACAGGCACCACGAGCAGTACTTC. The J gene is TRBJ2-7, the V gene TRBV27; TRBD1 is a possible D gene (6 bases). The length of the CDR3 is 13 residues. Trimming cost V 4 bases and J 5 bases, with 12 bases left between them. Germline V gene sequence: CDR1 MNHEY, CDR2 SMNVEV (reference sequence).